This record looks at one TCR beta chain sequence and its context. The antigen is undetermined. Germline assignment: CDR1 LNHDA and CDR2 SQIVND (reference sequence). The CDR3 runs 14 residues. The V and J ends lost 1 base and 5 bases respectively, with 11 bases between them. These data belong to a study of T cell responses to AZD1222 COVID-19 vaccine. Study-wide background: Samples with a second dose at about 4 or about 12 weeks were pooled together.

The protocol was immunoSEQ multiplex PCR, while the TCRdb copy is restricted to in-frame clones and leaves out a portion. The sample carries 150,000 to 200,000 clones, about 90% recorded once. Study-wide results and caveats: Dominant CD4 TCR responses targeted spike regions 160-218 and 743-854. Most donors were white British and more were female, and clonal diversity was possibly underestimated. Reports indicate that nearly half of spike-specific TCRs are directed at unmutated variant regions.

The J gene is TRBJ1-2, the V gene TRBV19; D not resolved. The sample in question was peripheral blood, obtained on day 0 of AZD1222 vaccination. The source is an adult in good health. Here the CDR3 DNA reads TGTGCCAGTAGTATAGCAGGAGGCGAGTATGGCTACACCTTC. Protein product: CASSIAGGEYGYTF.